One sample yielded the 10 T cell receptor beta chains listed below, sequenced in a study of T cells in Graves' hyperthyroidism and ophthalmopathy. TCR beta CDR3 sequences were amplified from RNA transcripts. When the TCR CDR3 underwent first-round RT-PCR, the HTBI primer set was used. From the multiplex PCR reads, TCRdb called clonotypes with MiXCR, one entry per CDR3 protein. Here the sample spans hundreds of thousands of distinct CDR3 sequences, 14% being singletons. The sequenced material came from blood. The receptor source for this set is a woman aged 18-29 years with Graves' hyperthyroidism.

This clonotype was observed at least ten times. The rearrangement links TRBV20-1 to TRBJ1-1; D is possibly TRBD1 (5 bases). The ends were cut back, 0 bases at V and 1 base at J, with 9 bases in the middle. The CDR3 spans 14 residues. The V gene's germline CDR1 is DFQATT and CDR2 SNEGSKA (reference sequence). CDR3 amino acids: CSARDGGENTEAFF. The CDR3 DNA sequence: TGCAGTGCTAGAGATGGGGGGGAGAACACTGAAGCTTTCTTT.

This clonotype was seen at least ten times. V is TRBV6-1 and J is TRBJ1-1; D ambiguous. CDR3 length: 11 residues. V lost 5 bases and J lost 8, with 9 bases in between. Germline CDR1 is MNHNS and CDR2 is SASEGT. The CDR3 here is CASSRYREAFF. CDR3 nucleotide sequence: TGTGCCAGCAGTAGGTACCGCGAAGCTTTCTTT.

This clonotype showed up just a few times. The chain links TRBV27 to TRBJ2-1, with 10 bases lining up with TRBD2. There are 16 residues in the CDR3. V shed 3 bases and J 4 bases; nucleotides not matched to a gene: 6. From germline, CDR1 is MNHEY and CDR2 SMNVEV (reference sequence). CDR3 protein: CASSLILAGVYNEQFF. For the CDR3, the DNA is TGTGCCAGCAGTTTGATCCTAGCGGGAGTATACAATGAGCAGTTCTTC.

This clonotype was recorded at least ten times. The rearrangement joins TRBV18 to TRBJ2-1; 7 nucleotides align to TRBD1. The V gene end was trimmed by 6 bases and the J gene end by 9 bases; junction bases not matched to a gene: 8. Per the germline V gene, CDR1 is KGHSH and CDR2 is LQKENI. The CDR3 sequence is 13 residues long. The CDR3 loop is CASSRGGPTEQFF. The CDR3 DNA reads as TGTGCCAGCTCCCGAGGGGGCCCTACTGAGCAGTTCTTC. The whole variable domain, remainder taken from reference TRBV18 and TRBJ2-1, is NAGVMQNPRHLVRRRGQEARLRCSPMKGHSHVYWYRQLPEEGLKFMVYLQKENIIDESGMPKERFSAEFPKEGPSILRIQQVVRGDSAAYFCASSRGGPTEQFFGPGTRLTVL.

V is TRBV6-2 or TRBV6-3 and J is TRBJ2-1; TRBD2 matches at 12 bases. There are 14 residues in the CDR3. With V trimmed by 5 bases and J by 7 bases, 3 bases remained unmatched. Germline assignment: CDR1 MNHEY and CDR2 SVGEGT. The CDR3 nucleotides read TGTGCCAGCAGTGCACTAGCGGGAGGAAATGAGCAGTTCTTC. This translates into CASSALAGGNEQFF.

This clonotype has just a few counts. The chain combines TRBV7-2 with TRBJ2-2; D remains unclear. The V gene's germline CDR1 is SGHTA and CDR2 FQGNSA. CDR3 length equals 13 residues. Trimming stripped 1 base from V and 7 bases from J, with 7 bases between. CDR3 amino acids: CASSLGRVGELFF. CDR3 bases: TGTGCCAGCAGCTTAGGAAGGGTCGGGGAGCTGTTTTTT.

V usage is TRBV7-9 and J usage is TRBJ2-1; 9 bases align to TRBD2. V lost 2 bases and J lost 5; bases outside the gene matches: 7. The CDR3 consists of 16 residues. The V gene's germline CDR1 is SEHNR and CDR2 FQNEAQ (reference sequence). The CDR3 DNA is TGTGCCAGCAGCTTAATCGGCGGGAGGGCCGACAATGAGCAGTTCTTC. Protein: CASSLIGGRADNEQFF.

This clonotype was counted ten times or more. This chain uses TRBV29-1 with TRBJ2-1, with unresolved D. Trimming removed 0 bases from V and 1 base from J, with 7 bases in between. From germline, CDR1 is SQVTM and CDR2 ANQGSEA. This CDR3 is 14 amino acids long. This CDR3 reads CSVEDTGSYNEQFF. As DNA, the CDR3 is TGCAGCGTTGAAGATACCGGGTCCTACAATGAGCAGTTCTTC.

This clonotype was counted ten times or more. This sequence joins TRBV6-2 or TRBV6-3 and TRBJ2-7; D unresolved. There are 13 residues in the CDR3. V was shortened by 2 bases and J by 6 bases, with 11 bases between the two germline ends. CDR1 and CDR2 from the germline V gene are MNHEY and SVGEGT. The CDR3 nucleotides are TGTGCCAGCAGTTACGCCCCCAGAGTCGAGCAGTACTTC. As protein: CASSYAPRVEQYF.

This chain connects TRBV6-1 to TRBJ2-7, with D unclear. Trimming removed 7 bases at V and 0 bases at J, with 19 bases between. Per the germline V gene, CDR1 is MNHNS and CDR2 is SASEGT. CDR3 length: 16 amino acids. CDR3 amino acids: CASTETGGLSSYEQYF. The CDR3 nucleotides read TGTGCCAGCACCGAGACGGGCGGCCTGAGCTCCTACGAGCAGTACTTC.